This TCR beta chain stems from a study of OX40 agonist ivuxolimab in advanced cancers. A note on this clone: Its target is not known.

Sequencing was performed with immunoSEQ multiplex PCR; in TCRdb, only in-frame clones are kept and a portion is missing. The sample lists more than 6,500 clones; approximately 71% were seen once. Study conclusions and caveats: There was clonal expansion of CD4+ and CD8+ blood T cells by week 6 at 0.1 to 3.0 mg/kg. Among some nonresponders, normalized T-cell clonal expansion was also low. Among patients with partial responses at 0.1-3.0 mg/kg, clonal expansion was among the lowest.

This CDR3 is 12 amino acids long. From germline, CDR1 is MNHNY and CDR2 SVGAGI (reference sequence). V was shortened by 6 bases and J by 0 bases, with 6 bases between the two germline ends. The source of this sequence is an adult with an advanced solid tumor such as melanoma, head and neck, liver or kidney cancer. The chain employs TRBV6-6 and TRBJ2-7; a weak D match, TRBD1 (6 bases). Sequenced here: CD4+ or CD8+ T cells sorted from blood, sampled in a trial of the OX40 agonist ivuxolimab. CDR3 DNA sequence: TGTGCCAGCAGGGACAGCTCCTACGAGCAGTACTTC. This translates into CASRDSSYEQYF.